This T cell receptor (beta chain) appears in the sequencing data of a study of beta chain features in type 1 diabetes. This clone has only one observation. It was via CD45RO/CCR7/CD25/CD127/CD95/CD27 that CD4+ naive, central memory, regulatory and stem cell-like memory cells were sorted. Trimming at V came to 3 bases and at J to 7 bases, leaving 7 bases not matched to a gene. CDR1 SGDLS and CDR2 YYNGEE come from the germline V gene. The CDR3 length is 14 residues. Expressed TCRB transcripts got sequenced, as all isolated RNA was reverse transcribed. Sequencing used immunoSEQ multiplex PCR; TCRdb keeps in-frame clones, though not all of them. The top ten hold 0.019% of the sample, which has 350,000 to 400,000 clones, roughly 15% seen once.

This TCR was sampled from a woman younger than 35 in good health. V usage is TRBV9 and J usage is TRBJ1-1; 9 bases agree with TRBD1. Sequencing used naive CD4+ T cells from blood. CDR3 coding DNA: TGTGCCAGCAGCGCCTTAACAGGGGGCTTTGAAGCTTTCTTT. It encodes CASSALTGGFEAFF.